This T cell receptor (beta chain) was obtained from a study of CXCR3-negative and CXCR3-positive naive CD8 T cells. It was by 5' RACE with UMI labels that the TRB cDNA libraries were prepared. TCRdb re-analyzed the 5' RACE reads; it lists each CDR3 protein once, without DNA. In all, the sample yields about 63,000 distinct CDR3 sequences. Of note for this clonotype: Its specificity is unknown.

The study's findings and limits: A higher hydrophobicity marked the TRB CDR3s of CXCR3-positive naive cells versus CXCR3-negative naive cells.

CD45RO-CCR7+CD27+CD95- cells counted as naive CD8+ T cells. Source material: naive CXCR3+ CD8+ T cells from blood. Subset noted: CD45RO-CCR7+CD27+CD95- naive CD8+ T cells expressing CXCR3 (TNR3+). The sequence was obtained from a human donor in good health. Some clones in this sample may be carry-over from other donors' samples.

This CDR3 is CASSGRSGGPGQYF. This chain uses TRBV9 with TRBJ2-7; TCRdb outputs TRBD2, but without DNA this stays unchecked. The germline V gene encodes CDR1 SGDLS and CDR2 YYNGEE. The CDR3 is made up of 14 amino acids.